This entry lists 21 T cell receptor beta chains sequenced from one sample in a study of human T cells and chemical hapten exposure. A single record per CDR3 protein comes from TCRdb applying MiXCR to the RACE reads. This sample has some 200,000 distinct CDR3 sequences, with approximately 20% found just once. Time point: patch test 1, 2 weeks after DPC sensitization. Stated treatment: therapeutic diphenylcyclopropenone sensitization with weekly scalp DPC. The starting material was whole blood, obtained in connection with sensitization to the hapten diphenylcyclopropenone (DPC). The receptors come from a woman between 50 and 59 years old with alopecia areata. Some clones in this sample may be carry-over from other donors' samples.

This clonotype was seen a handful of times. The gene calls are TRBV5-4 and TRBJ1-5; D not resolved. Germline V CDR1 and CDR2: SGHNT, YYREEE (reference sequence). This CDR3 is built from 15 residues. Trimming left V 5 bases short and J 0 bases short, with 12 bases between. Written as DNA, the CDR3 is TGTGCCAGCAGTCGCGGCGGGGATAGCAATCAGCCCCAGCATTTT. Translated: CASSRGGDSNQPQHF.

This clonotype came up many times. The J gene is TRBJ2-1, the V gene TRBV18; D ambiguous. V gave up 3 bases and J gave up 0 bases, with 9 bases separating them. From germline, CDR1 is KGHSH and CDR2 LQKENI. The CDR3 sequence is 15 residues long. CDR3 in DNA: TGTGCCAGCTCACCCCTAGGTAGCTCCTACAATGAGCAGTTCTTC. It yields the protein CASSPLGSSYNEQFF.

This clonotype was seen a few times. The gene calls are TRBV10-1 and TRBJ1-1, with TRBD1 as a possible D gene (6 bases). CDR3 length equals 14 residues. The germline V gene encodes CDR1 WNHNN and CDR2 SYGVQD (reference sequence). V lost 3 bases and J 1 base, leaving 9 bases between the germline ends. CDR3 loop: CASSEYRENTEAFF. In DNA form, the CDR3 reads TGCGCCAGCAGTGAATACAGGGAGAACACTGAAGCTTTCTTT.

This clonotype came up a few times. The rearrangement joins TRBV18 to TRBJ2-5, with TRBD1 matching 8 bases. The V gene's germline CDR1 is KGHSH and CDR2 LQKENI. The J segment lost 4 bases and the V segment lost 2 bases, leaving 6 bases of the junction unmatched. This CDR3 comprises 15 residues. The CDR3 protein is CASSPRQGMIETQYF. The CDR3 DNA follows: TGTGCCAGCTCACCAAGACAGGGGATGATAGAGACCCAGTACTTC.

V gene TRBV5-1 combines with J gene TRBJ1-2; D is ambiguous. CDR3 length: 13 residues. Per germline, CDR1 SGHRS and CDR2 YFSETQ. Deletions cut 4 bases from V and 2 bases from J, with 9 bases between. CDR3: CASSPDQNYGYTF. The DNA for the CDR3 is TGCGCCAGCAGCCCCGATCAGAACTATGGCTACACCTTC. The whole variable domain, remainder taken from reference TRBV5-1 and TRBJ1-2, is KAGVTQTPRYLIKTRGQQVTLSCSPISGHRSVSWYQQTPGQGLQFLFEYFSETQRNKGNFPGRFSGRQFSNSRSEMNVSTLELGDSALYLCASSPDQNYGYTFGSGTRLTVV.

V usage is TRBV29-1 and J usage is TRBJ2-1, with TRBD2 matching over 8 bases. V lost 3 bases and J lost 7; bases outside the gene matches: 8. CDR3 length equals 14 residues. Germline values: CDR1 SQVTM, CDR2 ANQGSEA. The CDR3 DNA reads as TGCAGCGTTGATTTAGCGGGGAAATTTAATGAGCAGTTCTTC. Its protein product is CSVDLAGKFNEQFF.

The chain employs TRBV15 and TRBJ2-1, with a tentative D call TRBD2 (5 bases). CDR3 length: 13 amino acids. V lost 7 bases to trimming and J lost 4 bases, with 11 bases between them. In germline, CDR1 is LNHNV, CDR2 YYDKDF (reference sequence). CDR3 nucleotides: TGTGCCACCACATTTGGAGGATACAATGAGCAGTTCTTC. Amino acid sequence: CATTFGGYNEQFF.

V usage is TRBV7-2 and J usage is TRBJ2-6; D is uncertain. The germline gives CDR1 SGHTA, CDR2 FQGNSA. CDR3 length: 16 residues. Trimming stripped 5 bases from V and 1 base from J, with 12 bases between. The CDR3, as DNA: TGTGCCAGCAGCCTCCCCAGTGGGTCTGGGGCCAACGTCCTGACTTTC. Translating gives CASSLPSGSGANVLTF.

This clonotype was counted at least ten times. This rearrangement joins TRBV5-1 to TRBJ2-3, with 7 bases that match TRBD2. This CDR3 comprises 15 residues. Germline CDR1 is SGHRS and CDR2 is YFSETQ. The trim removed 1 base at V and 0 bases at J, leaving 2 bases unmatched. In DNA form, the CDR3 reads TGCGCCAGCAGCTTGAGCGGGACTAGCACAGATACGCAGTATTTT. This codes for CASSLSGTSTDTQYF. The variable domain in full, completed from reference TRBV5-1 and TRBJ2-3, reads KAGVTQTPRYLIKTRGQQVTLSCSPISGHRSVSWYQQTPGQGLQFLFEYFSETQRNKGNFPGRFSGRQFSNSRSEMNVSTLELGDSALYLCASSLSGTSTDTQYFGPGTRLTVL.

V usage is TRBV5-1 and J usage is TRBJ1-2, with a possible D match to TRBD1 (5 bases). Trimming removed 7 bases at V and 4 bases at J, with 17 bases between. Per germline, CDR1 SGHRS and CDR2 YFSETQ. The CDR3 length is 14 residues. CDR3 DNA: TGCGCCAGCGGGACCGGTGAAAGCCTCTATGGCTACACCTTC. Its translation: CASGTGESLYGYTF.

The V gene is TRBV29-1, the J gene TRBJ2-7; 8 positions match TRBD1. Looked up from germline, CDR1 is SQVTM and CDR2 is ANQGSEA. Unmatched junction bases numbered 12, after V lost 6 bases and J lost 5 bases. The CDR3 spans 14 residues. The CDR3 nucleotides read TGCAGCGTAGCCTCGAGCCAGGGGGCTCACGAGCAGTACTTC. This sequence encodes CSVASSQGAHEQYF.

In this sample, this clonotype turned up a few times. This chain links TRBV27 with TRBJ1-2; D might be TRBD1 (6 bases). Trimming shortened V by 8 bases and J by 4 bases, and 20 bases separated the two germline ends. Germline V gene sequence: CDR1 MNHEY, CDR2 SMNVEV (reference sequence). CDR3 length: 15 amino acids. The CDR3 here is CASPPPRGRSYGYTF. The CDR3 DNA reads TGTGCCAGCCCCCCCCCCAGGGGCAGGAGCTATGGCTACACCTTC.

The V and J genes are TRBV18 and TRBJ1-2; D unclear. The CDR3 is 12 residues long. Trimming removed 2 bases at V and 5 bases at J, with 6 bases between. Germline assignment: CDR1 KGHSH and CDR2 LQKENI. The CDR3 protein is CASSPSEYGYTF. The CDR3 nucleotides read TGTGCCAGCTCACCATCTGAGTATGGCTACACCTTC. The full variable domain, with the rest looked up from reference TRBV18 and TRBJ1-2, is NAGVMQNPRHLVRRRGQEARLRCSPMKGHSHVYWYRQLPEEGLKFMVYLQKENIIDESGMPKERFSAEFPKEGPSILRIQQVVRGDSAAYFCASSPSEYGYTFGSGTRLTVV.

CDR3 sequence (DNA): TGTGCCAGCAGTAACTACGAGCAGTACTTC. Its protein product is CASSNYEQYF. The rearrangement joins TRBV2 to TRBJ2-7; D uncertain. The length of the CDR3 is 10 residues. V was cut by 5 bases and J by 3 bases, with 2 bases left in between. CDR1 is SNHLY and CDR2 is FYNNEI in the germline V gene. The full variable domain, with the rest looked up from reference TRBV2 and TRBJ2-7, is EPEVTQTPSHQVTQMGQEVILRCVPISNHLYFYWYRQILGQKVEFLVSFYNNEISEKSEIFDDQFSVERPDGSNFTLKIRSTKLEDSAMYFCASSNYEQYFGPGTRLTVT.

This clonotype was recorded a few times. The genes are TRBV24-1 and TRBJ2-1; TRBD1 agrees at 7 bases. Germline CDR1 KGHDR, CDR2 SFDVKD. Trimming at V came to 3 bases and at J to 1 base, leaving 2 bases not matched to a gene. This CDR3 spans 15 amino acids. CDR3 coding DNA: TGTGCCACCAGTGATGGGGACAGATCCTACAATGAGCAGTTCTTC. It yields the protein CATSDGDRSYNEQFF.

This clonotype has a handful of counts. The rearrangement joins TRBV18 to TRBJ2-7, with D uncertain. CDR1 KGHSH and CDR2 LQKENI come from the germline V gene. V lost 3 bases and J 2 bases, leaving 11 bases between the germline ends. The CDR3 consists of 14 residues. This chain's CDR3 is CASSPKTGAYEQYF. DNA of the CDR3: TGTGCCAGCTCACCGAAGACTGGCGCCTACGAGCAGTACTTC.

This chain connects TRBV5-1 to TRBJ2-1; 7 bases align to TRBD1. Germline V gene lookup returns CDR1 SGHRS and CDR2 YFSETQ. Trimming cost V 4 bases and J 2 bases; bases outside gene matches: 6. The CDR3 has 15 amino acids. CDR3 amino acids: CASSLLTGPYNEQFF. CDR3 sequence (DNA): TGCGCCAGCAGCCTATTGACAGGGCCCTACAATGAGCAGTTCTTC. Combining the CDR3 with reference TRBV5-1 and TRBJ2-1 gives the whole variable domain KAGVTQTPRYLIKTRGQQVTLSCSPISGHRSVSWYQQTPGQGLQFLFEYFSETQRNKGNFPGRFSGRQFSNSRSEMNVSTLELGDSALYLCASSLLTGPYNEQFFGPGTRLTVL.

In this sample, this clonotype turned up a few times. The chain joins TRBV28 to TRBJ2-7, with 8 positions matching TRBD1. The CDR3 extends over 12 amino acids. The trim removed 3 bases at V and 7 bases at J, leaving 2 bases unmatched. The germline V gene has CDR1 MDHEN and CDR2 SYDVKM. The CDR3 DNA follows: TGTGCCAGCAGTTTGAACAGGGGGGAGCAGTACTTC. Translation gives CASSLNRGEQYF.

The rearrangement uses TRBV14 and TRBJ2-1, with TRBD2 as a possible D gene (5 bases). Germline V CDR1 and CDR2: SGHDN, FVKESK. CDR3 length: 14 amino acids. V was shortened by 4 bases and J by 3 bases, with 10 bases between the two germline ends. The CDR3 reads CASSPLANYNEQFF. CDR3 DNA: TGTGCCAGCAGCCCCCTAGCTAACTACAATGAGCAGTTCTTC.

This clonotype was detected a few times. The chain has TRBV15 and TRBJ2-5; tentatively, D is TRBD2 (5 bases). The CDR3 has 15 amino acids. V shed 0 bases and J shed 1 base, with 9 bases lying between them. CDR1 LNHNV and CDR2 YYDKDF come from the germline V gene (reference sequence). CDR3 amino acids: CATSRDAGFQETQYF. For the CDR3, the DNA is TGTGCCACCAGCAGAGATGCGGGTTTCCAAGAGACCCAGTACTTC.

The V and J genes are TRBV10-3 and TRBJ1-1, with TRBD1 as a possible D gene (6 bases). CDR1 is ENHRY and CDR2 is SYGVKD in the germline V gene. The ends were cut back, 10 bases at V and 0 bases at J, with 21 bases in the middle. The CDR3 sequence is 16 residues long. CDR3 coding DNA: TGTGCCACAGCCCATGGGGGCAGGGACCTGAACACTGAAGCTTTCTTT. Translated, it gives CATAHGGRDLNTEAFF.